One T cell receptor beta chain is described in this entry. This clone has a single count. It lacks a known antigen. No qualities accompany the bases; no much larger clone lies one base away. Between the V and J ends, shortened by 0 bases and 7 bases respectively, the junction contains 10 bases. The CDR1 and CDR2 encoded by the germline V gene are MNHEY and SVGAGI. Taken from cysteine to phenylalanine, the CDR3 has 15 residues. Only the CDR3 region is kept as DNA, spanning 45 bases read in frame from base 1. The cohort was made up of around 720 healthy bone marrow donors. Cohort members were all nominally healthy when sampled, although unrecorded immune exposures were likely present. The donor tested CMV seropositive, placing the donor among the 250 to 350 seropositive members of the cohort. A peripheral blood sample was provided by each donor, and peripheral blood mononuclear cells were used for TCR beta sequencing. Genomic DNA extraction from the blood cell samples was performed with the Qiagen DNeasy Blood Extraction Kit.

These data are taken from a study of cytomegalovirus exposure and HLA in healthy donors listed by TCRdb under 2017. Study-wide context: According to an earlier analysis of 550 to 750 of the donors, 150 million to 200 million T cells yielded roughly 110 million unique TCR beta sequences and roughly 280 Gb of sequence data. Class I and class II HLA loci were covered by the typing at four-digit resolution. Rather than drawing on any new phenotypic data, the later analysis identified candidate immune exposures from TCR beta sequences and the way those sequences occurred across donors. All discovery cohort repertoires had been generated using a single sequencing platform. An early release that covered around 590 HLA-typed donors contained around 300 gigabases of sequencing data and around 80 million unique TCR sequences. A separate validation cohort of more than 100 different subjects was used in addition to the roughly 620-subject first cohort. A later genetic analysis took genome-wide SNP genotypes for about 65% of the roughly 670 donors and used that subset as a discovery cohort. The T cell repertoires of about 700 subjects were profiled by immunosequencing and related to cytomegalovirus serostatus. Across under 500 genotyped donors of the cohort, an average of approximately 240,000 unique TCR beta nucleotide sequences per donor were sequenced, and about a sixth of those sequences were non-productive. An earlier analysis of around 580 of the donors used high-throughput TCR beta sequencing to judge whether each TCR beta V gene segment behaved as functional or pseudogenic. A handful of DR-DQ haplotypes were handled as single units for association and clustering because linkage in the cohort was strong. A later analysis re-analyzed previously published TCR beta repertoires from 500 to 700 donors and added high-resolution HLA genotyping to study TCR occurrence patterns. The genetic ancestry cluster associated with self-reported Caucasian donors included roughly four fifths of the 398 genotyped donors. To predict cytomegalovirus infection status, the study combined high-throughput TCR immunosequencing, statistical association of individual TCRs with disease status, and machine learning. The study was designed to test whether signatures of past pathogen exposure could be identified by cataloging public T cell receptors. Alongside the repertoire data, information on donor age, sex, ethnicity and CMV serostatus was compiled. Typing coverage differed by locus: A, B, C, DRB1 and DQB1 were typed in roughly 620-640 donors, DQA1 in around 500, DPA1 in some 600, and DPB1 in approximately 450. Paper-wide results and their limitations: A later analysis reported that several top co-occurrence clusters appeared linked to parvovirus B19, influenza, CMV and Epstein-Barr virus. At a false discovery rate of 0.05, a later analysis linked roughly 17,000 TCR beta sequences to specific HLA alleles. Roughly uniform sequencing depth across donors was assumed in presence/absence analyses, although this assumption may not hold. When HLA alleles, especially DR and DQ, strongly co-occurred, TCR associations were difficult to assign to individual alleles. Because counts were too low, roughly 18 rarely observed V segments, including chromosome 9 orphons, were left out of the earlier analysis of 587 of the donors. According to a later analysis, most CMV-associated TCR beta chains appeared to be HLA-restricted, and the HLA associations seemed to be driven largely by CMV exposure. This cohort had only TCR beta chains sequenced, and the lack of alpha or paired-chain data limited which features could be detected. In an earlier analysis of about 540 of the donors, most TCR beta V segments were observed in productive rearrangements about 87% or about 30% of the time, broadly matching IMGT annotations. Because some donors lacked HLA typing at each locus, the association tests relied only on the typed subset. Some IMGT-functional V segments, including TRBV6-2 and TRBV6-3, could not be told apart with the 87-base-pair reads, so those segments were excluded. The study gave a list of more than 150 TCR beta chains associated with cytomegalovirus. An association between a missense DCLRE1C variant and V-gene and J-gene trimming of TCR beta chains was found in a later genetic analysis and replicated in an independent cohort. Immune exposure information for the cohort was limited to CMV serostatus. Most TCR sequences were observed very rarely across donors, whereas some public TCRs were present in many individuals. The sequencing pipeline was judged likely to have produced a cluster of highly shared sequence variants as a technical artifact. A further reported finding was that TCR beta sequences accurately predicted the HLA-A and HLA-B alleles for most subjects in the first cohort. Three of the identified cytomegalovirus-associated TCR beta chains were confirmed in vitro to be specific for cytomegalovirus antigens. In a later analysis, the rate of TCR association differed among HLA loci, with DRB1 alleles having the most associated TCRs and HLA-C alleles having the fewest. According to a later genetic analysis, donors in an Asian-associated ancestry cluster had fewer N-insertions in productive TCRs than the approximately 700-donor mean. Linkage disequilibrium might explain the correlated functional status among segregating V segments, but an unknown experimental factor could not be excluded. Compared with equally common non-associated chains, HLA-associated TCR beta chains in a later analysis were more clonally expanded and had lower generation probabilities. In both the original and validation cohorts, the classifier was reported to diagnose cytomegalovirus status with high specificity and sensitivity. The authors suggested that the approach could potentially be generalized to other disease states and immunological phenotypes.

Library prep was done by the immunoSEQ multiplex PCR assay. The multiplex PCR relied on a mix of 60 forward primers for TCR Vbeta segments and 13 reverse primers for TCR Jbeta segments. The CDR3 region of rearranged TCR beta genes was amplified from genomic DNA with a multiplex PCR assay. On the Illumina HiSeq System, the amplified TCR beta libraries were sequenced as 87-base-pair reads. The authors processed their data as follows. In a later analysis, 80 million or so unique TCR beta chains were counted across the roughly 670 repertoires, and roughly 11 million of these chains were shared by at least two donors. To remove PCR and sequencing errors, raw reads were error-corrected and collapsed into unique sequences using a nearest-neighbor algorithm that merged closely related sequences. V, D and J gene segments were assigned by aligning CDR3 sequences to IMGT reference sequences. Each retained sequence needed at least a six-nucleotide match to both a V gene segment and a J gene segment. A rearrangement was called productive if the CDR3 had no stop codons and remained in frame with V and J, and every other rearrangement was called non-productive. CDR3 was defined according to IMGT convention as the region running from the second conserved V-encoded cysteine to the conserved J-encoded phenylalanine. Sequences without an unambiguous match to a single V gene segment were excluded from the earlier analysis of approximately 560 of the donors. In an earlier analysis of approximately 590 of the donors, V segments were called functional above 56.7% productive rearrangements and were called segregating when the between-donor standard deviation exceeded 5%. To diagnose cytomegalovirus status from the catalog of TCR beta chain sequences, a statistical classification framework was built. In a later analysis, V and J genes were assigned by comparing TCR nucleotide sequences against IMGT/GENE-DB human TR gene sequences. A later analysis assigned CDR3 sequences and most-parsimonious VDJ recombination scenarios with the TCRdist pipeline. In a later analysis, every TCR beta chain was defined by the combination of its CDR3 amino acid sequence and its V-gene family, and reads without a unique V-gene family were dropped. A later analysis removed roughly 590 highly shared, low-generation-probability nucleotide sequences to deal with suspected cross-contamination and a sequencing artifact. For each public chain, a later analysis derived a clonal expansion index from normalized ranks of inferred template counts within each repertoire. Generation probabilities in a later analysis came from a VDJ recombination model fitted to out-of-frame rearrangements, and those results were checked against IGoR. Hypergeometric tests were used in a later analysis to score TCR-TCR, TCR-HLA and TCR-CMV co-occurrence, with a repertoire-size bias correction applied to the TCR pairs. A later analysis estimated false discovery rates by permuting HLA or CMV assignments 20 times. In a later analysis, co-occurring TCRs were grouped with DBSCAN, and TCRdist sequence similarity was added when clustering was performed within HLA-allele-positive subsets. For co-occurrence clustering, repertoires with fewer than 30,000 or more than 120,000 public chains were excluded, along with roughly five repertoires with anomalous nucleotide sharing. As stored in TCRdb, this immuneACCESS dataset retains in-frame rearrangements with V and J assigned. A fraction of the clones does not appear; measured against another copy, unresolved V genes explain less than half of the discrepancy, and the remainder lacks a known reason. V, J and clone size derive from that table, while D and trimming were established from the DNA sequence. Across this sample there are 100,000 to 150,000 clones, with over 70% seen only once. More than 3% of the sample is held by the ten biggest clonotypes.

Specimen: PBMCs. The V gene is TRBV6-5 and the J gene is TRBJ1-6; a tentative D call is TRBD1 (5 bases match). The origin of this receptor is a man younger than 30 in good health and CMV-seropositive. The CDR3 region reads CASSYSRASNSPLHF. The nucleotide sequence reads TGTGCCAGCAGTTACTCCAGGGCGTCCAATTCACCCCTCCACTTT.